One sample yielded the 5 T cell receptor beta chains listed below, sequenced in a study of T cells in Graves' hyperthyroidism and ophthalmopathy. Amplification of TCR beta CDR3 regions was performed using RNA transcripts as template. Initially, a first-round RT-PCR of the TCR CDR3 employed the HTBI primer set. TCRdb reanalysed the multiplex PCR reads using MiXCR and keeps one entry per CDR3 protein. The table lists 540,000 or so distinct CDR3 sequences, 35% to 55% of them singletons. Sequenced input: peripheral blood or thyroid tissue (not recorded which). Every receptor here comes from an adult woman with Graves' disease, either hyperthyroidism or ophthalmopathy (not recorded which).

This clonotype was found many times. The rearrangement links TRBV6-2 or TRBV6-3 to TRBJ1-5; D is undetermined. V lost 5 bases, J lost 2 bases, and 13 bases lay in between. The V gene's germline CDR1 is MNHEY and CDR2 SVGEGT. This CDR3 is built from 15 residues. CDR3 in DNA: TGTGCCAGCAGTCGCGACGGGGTCGGCAATCAGCCCCAGCATTTT. It specifies CASSRDGVGNQPQHF.

This clonotype was counted ten times or more. The rearrangement joins TRBV2 to TRBJ2-5; 10 bases align to TRBD2. CDR3 size: 14 residues. The germline V gene has CDR1 SNHLY and CDR2 FYNNEI. The V segment lost 5 bases and the J segment 3 bases; nucleotides outside the gene matches: 3. This CDR3 reads CASSRTSGEETQYF. The CDR3 DNA sequence: TGTGCCAGCAGTCGGACTAGCGGAGAAGAGACCCAGTACTTC.

The rearrangement links TRBV20-1 to TRBJ1-2, with D perhaps TRBD1 (5 bases). CDR1 and CDR2 from the germline V gene are DFQATT and SNEGSKA (reference sequence). Trimming removed 8 bases from V and 3 bases from J, with 16 bases in between. This CDR3 contains 13 residues. The CDR3 region is CSSPGRQHYGYTF. The CDR3 DNA reads TGCAGTTCCCCTGGGAGACAGCACTATGGCTACACCTTC.

This clonotype was recorded a few times. The genes are TRBV6-5 and TRBJ2-7, with D possibly matching TRBD2 (6 bases). The CDR3 is 15 residues long. Looked up from germline, CDR1 is MNHEY and CDR2 is SVGAGI. V was cut by 6 bases and J by 4 bases, with 19 bases left in between. For the CDR3, the DNA is TGTGCCAGCAGCCCCCAGGCGGGAAATCGGTACGAGCAGTACTTC. Translating it yields CASSPQAGNRYEQYF.

For the CDR3, the DNA is TGTGCCAGCAGCTTGGCATCCGGGGTGTATGGCTACACCTTC. Translation: CASSLASGVYGYTF. The gene calls are TRBV7-9 and TRBJ1-2; D is uncertain. CDR3 length: 14 amino acids. V lost 3 bases and J lost 5, with 13 bases in between. The germline CDR1 and CDR2 sequences are SEHNR and FQNEAQ (reference sequence).